Shown below are 6 T cell receptor beta chains from a single sample sequenced in a study of cytomegalovirus exposure and HLA in healthy donors. PCR involved 60 Vbeta and 13 Jbeta primers. Clones were read by immunoSEQ multiplex PCR, and TCRdb kept only the in-frame ones, dropping some. The sample shows about 150,000 clones, roughly three quarters of them seen only once. Input material: PBMCs. Source of these receptors: a woman between 40 and 50 years old in good health and CMV-seronegative.

The chain recombines TRBV7-6 with TRBJ1-1; D is undetermined. The V end lost 4 bases, the J end lost 1 base, and 7 bases lay between the germline ends. The CDR3 length is 13 residues. CDR1 and CDR2 from the germline V gene are SGHVS and FNYEAQ. CDR3 in DNA: TGTGCCAGCAGCTGGGCAAGGAACACTGAAGCTTTCTTT. It yields the protein CASSWARNTEAFF. The complete variable domain, with remaining parts taken from reference TRBV7-6 and TRBJ1-1, reads GAGVSQSPRYKVTKRGQDVALRCDPISGHVSLYWYRQALGQGPEFLTYFNYEAQQDKSGLPNDRFSAERPEGSISTLTIQRTEQRDSAMYRCASSWARNTEAFFGQGTRLTVV.

The gene calls are TRBV5-1 and TRBJ2-6; D might be TRBD2 (6 bases). This CDR3 spans 18 amino acids. V lost 0 bases, J lost 0 bases, and 13 bases lay in between. The germline V gene encodes CDR1 SGHRS and CDR2 YFSETQ. The CDR3 DNA is TGCGCCAGCAGCTTGGCCGGGAGTAGTAGCTCTGGGGCCAACGTCCTGACTTTC. Its translation is CASSLAGSSSSGANVLTF.

The chain is built from TRBV5-1 and TRBJ2-4; D is undetermined. CDR1 and CDR2 (germline): SGHRS, YFSETQ. This CDR3 region has 15 residues. V was clipped by 2 bases and J by 0 bases, with 9 bases between them. CDR3: CASSFGALAKNIQYF. CDR3 coding DNA: TGCGCCAGCAGCTTCGGTGCCCTAGCCAAAAACATTCAGTACTTC.

This clone appeared a few times. This rearrangement joins TRBV18 to TRBJ1-1; unclear D gene. The V end lost 3 bases, the J end lost 1 base, and 12 bases lay between the germline ends. CDR1 and CDR2 from the germline V gene are KGHSH and LQKENI. The CDR3 has 15 residues. CDR3 loop: CASSPVPIGNTEAFF. CDR3 nucleotide sequence: TGTGCCAGCTCACCTGTCCCGATCGGGAACACTGAAGCTTTCTTT.

The chain combines TRBV7-9 with TRBJ2-5, with 9 bases fitting TRBD2. This CDR3 contains 15 residues. Trimming cost V 3 bases and J 5 bases; bases outside gene matches: 7. CDR1 and CDR2 (germline): SEHNR, FQNEAQ (reference sequence). The CDR3 nucleotides read TGTGCCAGCAGCTTTCGCGCGGGGGGGCGGGAGACCCAGTACTTC. This sequence encodes CASSFRAGGRETQYF.

This sequence joins TRBV6-1 and TRBJ2-4; TRBD1 matches at 8 bases. The CDR3 has 14 residues. J gave up 5 bases and V 4 bases, and 4 bases lay outside the gene matches. The germline CDR1 and CDR2 sequences are MNHNS and SASEGT. The CDR3 protein is CASSAQGAENIQYF. The CDR3 region has the DNA TGTGCCAGCAGTGCCCAGGGGGCCGAAAACATTCAGTACTTC.